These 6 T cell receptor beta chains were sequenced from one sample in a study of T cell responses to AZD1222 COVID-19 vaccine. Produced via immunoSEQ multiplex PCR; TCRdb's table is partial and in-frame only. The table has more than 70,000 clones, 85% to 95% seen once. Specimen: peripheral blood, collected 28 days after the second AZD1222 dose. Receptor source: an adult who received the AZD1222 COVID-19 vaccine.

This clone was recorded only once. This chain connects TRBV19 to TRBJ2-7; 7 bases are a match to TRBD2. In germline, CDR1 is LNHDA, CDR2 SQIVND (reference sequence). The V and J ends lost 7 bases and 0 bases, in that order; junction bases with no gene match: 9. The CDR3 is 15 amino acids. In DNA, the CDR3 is TGTGCCAGTACCCCGGGGGGAGCGGACTCCTACGAGCAGTACTTC. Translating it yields CASTPGGADSYEQYF.

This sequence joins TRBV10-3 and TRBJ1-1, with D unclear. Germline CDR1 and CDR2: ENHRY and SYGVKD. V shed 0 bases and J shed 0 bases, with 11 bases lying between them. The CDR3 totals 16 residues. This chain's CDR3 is CAISESVNLMNTEAFF. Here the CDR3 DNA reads TGTGCCATCAGTGAGTCAGTAAACCTCATGAACACTGAAGCTTTCTTT.

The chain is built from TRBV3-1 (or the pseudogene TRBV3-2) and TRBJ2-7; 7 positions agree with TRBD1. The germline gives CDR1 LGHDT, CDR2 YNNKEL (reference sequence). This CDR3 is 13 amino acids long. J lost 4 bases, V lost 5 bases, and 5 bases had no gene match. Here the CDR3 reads CASSLRGPYEQYF. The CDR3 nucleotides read TGTGCCAGCAGCTTAAGGGGGCCATACGAGCAGTACTTC.

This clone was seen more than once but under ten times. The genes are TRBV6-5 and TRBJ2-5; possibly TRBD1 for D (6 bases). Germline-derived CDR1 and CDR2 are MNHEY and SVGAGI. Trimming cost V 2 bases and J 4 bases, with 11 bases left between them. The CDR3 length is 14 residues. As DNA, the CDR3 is TGTGCCAGCAGTTACACGAGGGGGAGAGAGACCCAGTACTTC. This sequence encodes CASSYTRGRETQYF.

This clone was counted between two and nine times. The CDR3: CASTLGDTSNYGYTF. CDR3 sequence (DNA): TGTGCCAGCACCCTAGGGGACACTTCTAACTATGGCTACACCTTC. The chain combines TRBV6-5 with TRBJ1-2; a possible D gene is TRBD1 (6 bases). This CDR3 spans 15 amino acids. Germline V gene lookup returns CDR1 MNHEY and CDR2 SVGAGI. Trimming took 7 bases from V and 0 from J, leaving 15 bases between them.

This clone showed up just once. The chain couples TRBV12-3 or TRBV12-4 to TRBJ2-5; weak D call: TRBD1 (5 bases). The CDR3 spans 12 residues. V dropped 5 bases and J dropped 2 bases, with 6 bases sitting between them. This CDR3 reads CASSRTQETQYF. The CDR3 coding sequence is TGTGCCAGCAGTAGGACACAAGAGACCCAGTACTTC.